A single sample gave rise to the 8 T cell receptor beta chains below, sequenced in a study of blood T cell repertoires in COVID-19. Assay: immunoSEQ multiplex PCR; the TCRdb copy retains only in-frame clones and omits some. The sample lists over 200,000 clones, around nine tenths occurring once. The sequencing input was peripheral blood. All receptors come from a woman in her late teens or twenties who had recovered from COVID-19.

This chain connects TRBV9 to TRBJ1-6; 7 bases match TRBD1. The germline V gene has CDR1 SGDLS and CDR2 YYNGEE. The CDR3 totals 15 residues. Trimming took 4 bases from V and 3 from J; bases not matched to a gene: 4. The CDR3 DNA is TGTGCCAGCAGCCCGCGGGACAGCTATAATTCACCCCTCCACTTT. Translation gives CASSPRDSYNSPLHF.

V is TRBV5-4 and J is TRBJ2-7; 14 bases map to TRBD2. Germline lookup yields CDR1 SGHNT and CDR2 YYREEE (reference sequence). This CDR3 has 15 residues. J lost 5 bases, V lost 3 bases, and 4 bases had no gene match. The DNA of the CDR3 is TGTGCCAGCAGCTCCGGGACTAGCGGGAGCAACGAGCAGTACTTC. It yields the protein CASSSGTSGSNEQYF.

This clone came up once. The same CDR3 is also encoded by other DNA sequences in this sample. The chain is built from TRBV9 and TRBJ2-2; 9 bases fit TRBD2. Germline V lookup: CDR1 SGDLS, CDR2 YYNGEE. CDR3 length: 16 amino acids. V shed 0 bases, J shed 5 bases, and the junction held 5 bases outside the gene matches. In DNA, the CDR3 is TGTGCCAGCAGCGTAGGCGGCGGGAGGGCAACCGGGGAGCTGTTTTTT. Translating it yields CASSVGGGRATGELFF.

The gene calls are TRBV6-6 and TRBJ1-1; D uncertain. This CDR3 has 14 residues. CDR1 MNHNY and CDR2 SVGAGI come from the germline V gene (reference sequence). The V end was cut by 0 bases, the J end by 6 bases, with 11 bases between. The CDR3 DNA reads as TGTGCCAGCAGTTACTCTCACCTAAATTCTGAAGCTTTCTTT. This gives the protein CASSYSHLNSEAFF.

The J gene is TRBJ2-6, the V gene TRBV3-1 (or the pseudogene TRBV3-2), with TRBD1 identical over 9 bases. The length of the CDR3 is 17 residues. Per germline, CDR1 LGHDT and CDR2 YNNKEL (reference sequence). Losses at the gene ends were 6 bases for V and 0 bases for J; bases not matched to a gene: 6. The CDR3 here is CASRRGQGSSGANVLTF. Written as DNA, the CDR3 is TGTGCCAGCAGGAGGGGACAGGGAAGCTCTGGGGCCAACGTCCTGACTTTC.

The chain couples TRBV18 to TRBJ1-1; D uncertain. This CDR3 spans 16 amino acids. The ends were cut back, 0 bases at V and 0 bases at J, with 11 bases in the middle. CDR1 and CDR2 (germline): KGHSH, LQKENI. CDR3 DNA sequence: TGTGCCAGCTCACCACCGAATAAACGGGTGAACACTGAAGCTTTCTTT. This gives the protein CASSPPNKRVNTEAFF.

The chain employs TRBV10-1 and TRBJ2-1; D not certain. The germline gives CDR1 WNHNN, CDR2 SYGVQD (reference sequence). The CDR3 covers 15 residues. Between the trimmed V and J ends, which lost 7 bases and 4 bases, there was a span of 17 bases. CDR3 region: CASTRSSGRYNEQFF. The CDR3 region has the DNA TGCGCCAGCACCCGGTCTAGTGGCCGGTACAATGAGCAGTTCTTC.

The chain employs TRBV3-1 (or the pseudogene TRBV3-2) and TRBJ1-1; 8 nucleotides line up with TRBD1. The CDR3 extends over 18 amino acids. V shed 1 base and J 4 bases; nucleotides not matched to a gene: 14. The germline gives CDR1 LGHDT, CDR2 YNNKEL (reference sequence). The CDR3 DNA follows: TGTGCCAGCAGCCAAGTTGACCGGGACAGGTCCACCTCCACTGAAGCTTTCTTT. This codes for CASSQVDRDRSTSTEAFF.